These 19 T cell receptor beta chains came from one sample sequenced in a study of tumor-infiltrating lymphocytes in primary liver carcinoma. Each 20-30 mg portion of unsorted bulk tissue served as the source for co-extraction of RNA and DNA. cDNA specific to TCR beta was made from approximately 0.55 ug of total RNA, with a constant-region primer employed for priming. ARM-PCR was slightly modified, and three nested multiplex PCR rounds with it gave rise to the TCR beta libraries. In the first two PCR rounds, TRBV1-TRBV30 forward primers were paired with a C-beta reverse primer, and each round lasted approximately 9 cycles. TCRdb re-derived calls from the multiplex PCR reads in MiXCR, one entry per CDR3 protein. The sample lists around 40,000 distinct CDR3 sequences; 65% to 85% were seen once. Sequencing was done on a sample of liver tumor tissue from sampling region 2. As for subset: tumor region T2, inferior pole. Every receptor here comes from a man in his forties with primary liver carcinoma and hepatitis B virus infection.

As to this clonotype: A junction boundary mismatches the germline segment, possibly from a read error. The DNA for the CDR3 is TGTCCCAGCAGTCGGACGGGCGAGGGCAATCAGCCCCACCATTTT. Amino acids: CPSSRTGEGNQPHHF. The V call is TRBV6-1, the J call TRBJ1-5; D is ambiguous. The CDR3 is 15 amino acids. In germline, CDR1 is MNHNS, CDR2 SASEGT.

Turning to this clonotype: Relative to the germline gene, one junction end is altered; a read error may explain this. The rearrangement links TRBV5-1 to TRBJ2-7; tentative D call: TRBD2 (5 bases). Germline V lookup: CDR1 SGHRS, CDR2 YFSETQ. The CDR3 sequence is 15 residues long. The CDR3 DNA sequence: TGTGCCAGCAGCTCCGCCAGGACTGGACCCTACGAGCAGTACTTC. Residues: CASSSARTGPYEQYF. The full variable domain, rest sourced from reference TRBV5-1 and TRBJ2-7, is KAGVTQTPRYLIKTRGQQVTLSCSPISGHRSVSWYQQTPGQGLQFLFEYFSETQRNKGNFPGRFSGRQFSNSRSEMNVSTLELGDSALYLCASSSARTGPYEQYFGPGTRLTVT.

The chain uses TRBV7-9 and TRBJ1-3; D is unresolved. This CDR3 contains 14 residues. Germline V gene sequence: CDR1 SEHNR, CDR2 FQNEAQ (reference sequence). The CDR3 loop is CGGAGEGGVNTIYF. As DNA, the CDR3 is TGTGGAGGAGCAGGCGAGGGCGGGGTAAACACCATATATTTT.

A word on this clonotype: The junction departs from germline at one end; a sequencing error may be responsible. This CDR3 is CSSSFSPNGELFF. As DNA, the CDR3 is TGTTCCAGCAGTTTCTCCCCAAACGGGGAGCTGTTTTTT. The chain combines TRBV6-6 with TRBJ2-2, with no clear D. The CDR3 has 13 residues. The germline gives CDR1 MNHNY, CDR2 SVGAGI (reference sequence).

Concerning this clonotype: A read error may explain this, as a much larger clone is one base away. The V call is TRBV7-2, the J call TRBJ2-1, with TRBD2 identical over 7 bases. Germline trimming cut 5 bases from V and 6 bases from J; bases unmatched to any gene: 16. CDR1 is SGHTA and CDR2 is FQGNSA in the germline V gene. CDR3 length: 17 residues. The CDR3 region has the DNA TGTGCCAGCAGCCGGAGGGAGGGGAGCGGAGGCTGCAATGAGCAGTTCTTC. Protein: CASSRREGSGGCNEQFF.

This sequence joins TRBV29-1 and TRBJ2-7; TRBD1 matches 9 bases. CDR3 length: 11 residues. The V and J ends lost 7 bases and 4 bases, in that order; junction bases with no gene match: 2. The germline gives CDR1 SQVTM, CDR2 ANQGSEA. The CDR3 DNA reads TGCAGCGAGACAGGGGGTTACGAGCAGTACTTC. Its protein product is CSETGGYEQYF.

This clonotype was seen at least ten times. This chain connects TRBV30 to TRBJ1-2, with a possible D match to TRBD1 (5 bases). This CDR3 comprises 14 residues. CDR1 and CDR2 from the germline V gene are GTSNPN and SVGIG (reference sequence). With 2 bases removed from V and 2 bases from J, the gap between germline ends came to 12 bases. CDR3 residues: CAWSFQGVNYGYTF. CDR3 bases: TGTGCCTGGAGTTTTCAGGGAGTGAACTATGGCTACACCTTC.

The chain recombines TRBV29-1 with TRBJ2-5, with 7 bases matching TRBD2. Losses at the gene ends were 7 bases for V and 4 bases for J; bases not matched to a gene: 9. Germline assignment: CDR1 SQVTM and CDR2 ANQGSEA. The CDR3 has 13 amino acids. DNA for the CDR3: TGCAGCGGACAAGGGGCGGGAGTAGAGACCCAGTACTTC. Its protein product is CSGQGAGVETQYF.

Turning to this clonotype: No conserved phenylalanine or tryptophan is present at the end of the CDR3, so a read error is the likely explanation. The DNA is left out, because the CDR3 cannot be placed on it with certainty; the CDR3 is given as TCRdb lists it. The rearrangement joins TRBV6-6 to TRBJ2-7; the D call of TRBD2 is as the table states it, not checked on the DNA. The CDR3 region is 17 residues in length, termini included. Germline V gene data show CDR1 as MNHNY and CDR2 as SVGAGI (reference sequence). The CDR3 here is CASSPGLNRRQNYEKYY.

This clonotype showed up just a few times. One end of the junction varies from germline; a read error may be responsible. This rearrangement joins TRBV29-1 to TRBJ1-5; unclear D gene. The germline V gene has CDR1 SQVTM and CDR2 ANQGSEA. The CDR3 runs to 13 residues. The CDR3 protein is CSFVGLINQPQHF. CDR3 nucleotides: TGCAGCTTTGTCGGACTGATCAATCAACCCCAGCATTTT.

The genes are TRBV10-3 and TRBJ2-5, with D unclear. This CDR3 has 13 residues. Germline-derived CDR1 and CDR2 are ENHRY and SYGVKD. V gave up 8 bases and J gave up 4 bases, with 14 bases separating them. The CDR3 bases are TGTGCCATCCCCACTCCAGCTGTAGAGACCCAGTACTTC. This codes for CAIPTPAVETQYF.

Concerning this clonotype itself: Because it lacks the conserved phenylalanine or tryptophan at the end, this CDR3 is likely a read error. In nucleotides, the CDR3 is TGTGCCAGCGGGACCCGTAATACTGAAGCTTTCGTT. This codes for CASGTRNTEAFV. This rearrangement joins TRBV6-2 or TRBV6-3 to TRBJ1-1; weak D call: TRBD1 (5 bases). Germline values: CDR1 MNHEY, CDR2 SVGEGT. There are 12 residues in the CDR3. The ends were cut back, 8 bases at V and 5 bases at J, with 12 bases in the middle.

This clonotype is categorized as medium-sized (0.01 to 0.1%). Here the CDR3 reads CSVELRERPGELFF. The CDR3 nucleotides read TGCAGCGTTGAGTTGCGGGAGAGACCCGGGGAGCTGTTTTTT. V gene TRBV29-1 combines with J gene TRBJ2-2; TRBD2 aligns across 7 bases. CDR1 and CDR2 (germline): SQVTM, ANQGSEA. The CDR3 is 14 amino acids. V was clipped by 3 bases and J by 6 bases; unmatched bases: 7.

For this clonotype: This CDR3 fails to terminate in the conserved phenylalanine or tryptophan, so it likely reflects a read error. V and J are TRBV5-4 and TRBJ2-7; tentative D call: TRBD2 (6 bases). This CDR3 contains 14 residues. Germline V CDR1 and CDR2: SGHNT, YYREEE (reference sequence). In DNA form, the CDR3 reads TGTACCAGCAGCTTGCGGGACTTTCCCTACGAGCAGTACTTA. Its translation is CTSSLRDFPYEQYL.

The chain couples TRBV11-1 to TRBJ1-6; D gene unclear. Trimming stripped 7 bases from V and 9 bases from J, with 13 bases between. CDR1 and CDR2 (germline): SGHAT, FQDESV (reference sequence). The CDR3 totals 13 residues. CDR3: CASNQTLVSPLHF. Here the CDR3 DNA reads TGTGCCAGCAACCAAACACTGGTTTCACCCCTCCACTTT.

A single count supports this clonotype. Being one base from a much bigger clone, this may be a read error. This chain connects TRBV7-2 to TRBJ2-7; 10 bases are a match to TRBD2. With V trimmed by 9 bases and J by 0 bases, 5 bases remained unmatched. CDR1 SGHTA and CDR2 FQGNSA come from the germline V gene. This CDR3 spans 14 amino acids. The CDR3 coding sequence is TGTGCCAGGAGACCTAGCGGGGGCTCCTACGAGCAGTACTTC. Amino acid sequence: CARRPSGGSYEQYF.

This clonotype has just one count. At one boundary the junction diverges from the germline segment, which might be a read error. The rearrangement joins TRBV30 to TRBJ2-2; D possibly matches TRBD1 or TRBD2 (5 bases each). This CDR3 region has 15 residues. Germline CDR1 reads GTSNPN; CDR2 reads SVGIG (reference sequence). The DNA of the CDR3 is TGTGCCGGGGACCCCGGGTCCACGAACACCGGGAAGCTGTTTTTT. This translates into CAGDPGSTNTGKLFF.

The chain is built from TRBV5-6 and TRBJ2-7, with D unresolved. With 6 bases removed from V and 10 bases from J, the gap between germline ends came to 14 bases. Germline values: CDR1 SGHDT, CDR2 YYEEEE. CDR3 length: 11 residues. The CDR3 DNA follows: TGTGCCAGCACCTCCCTTAGGGAACAGTACTTC. It translates to CASTSLREQYF. The full variable domain, in which reference TRBV5-6 and TRBJ2-7 provide the parts outside the CDR3, is DAGVTQSPTHLIKTRGQQVTLRCSPKSGHDTVSWYQQALGQGPQFIFQYYEEEERQRGNFPDRFSGHQFPNYSSELNVNALLLGDSALYLCASTSLREQYFGPGTRLTVT.

About this clonotype: Likely a read error: the CDR3 ends without its conserved phenylalanine or tryptophan. This sequence joins TRBV6-2 or TRBV6-3 and TRBJ2-1; no firm D call. The CDR3 consists of 14 residues. Trimming took 0 bases from V and 12 from J, leaving 15 bases between them. Germline CDR1 reads MNHEY; CDR2 reads SVGEGT. CDR3 sequence: CASSYSSHEPLQFI. DNA of the CDR3: TGTGCCAGCAGTTACTCAAGCCATGAGCCTCTGCAGTTCATC.